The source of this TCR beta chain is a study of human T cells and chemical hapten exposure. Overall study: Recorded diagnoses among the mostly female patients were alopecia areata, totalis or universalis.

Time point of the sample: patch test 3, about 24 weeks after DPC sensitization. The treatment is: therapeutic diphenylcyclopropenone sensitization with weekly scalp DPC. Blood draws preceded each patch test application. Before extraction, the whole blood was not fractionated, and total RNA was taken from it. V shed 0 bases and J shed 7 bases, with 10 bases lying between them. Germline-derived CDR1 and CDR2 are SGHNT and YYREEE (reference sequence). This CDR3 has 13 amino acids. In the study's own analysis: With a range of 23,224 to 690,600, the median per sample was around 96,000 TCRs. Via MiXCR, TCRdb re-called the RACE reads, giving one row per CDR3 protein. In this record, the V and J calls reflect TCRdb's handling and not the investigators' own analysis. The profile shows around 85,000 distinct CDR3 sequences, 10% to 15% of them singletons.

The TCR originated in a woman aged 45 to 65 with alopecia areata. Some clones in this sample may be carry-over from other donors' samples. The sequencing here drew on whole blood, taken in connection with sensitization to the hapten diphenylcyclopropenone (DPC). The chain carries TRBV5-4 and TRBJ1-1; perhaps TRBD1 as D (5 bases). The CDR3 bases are TGTGCCAGCAGCTTGGTCGAACAGGTTGAAGCTTTCTTT. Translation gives CASSLVEQVEAFF. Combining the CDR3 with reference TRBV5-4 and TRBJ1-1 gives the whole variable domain ETGVTQSPTHLIKTRGQQVTLRCSSQSGHNTVSWYQQALGQGPQFIFQYYREEENGRGNFPPRFSGLQFPNYSSELNVNALELDDSALYLCASSLVEQVEAFFGQGTRLTVV.